What follows are 17 T cell receptor beta chains derived from one specimen sequenced in a study of control samples from healthy donors and cancer patients. TCRdb's copy holds only in-frame clones and misses some; the assay was immunoSEQ multiplex PCR. Among some 7,000 clones listed, 82% were seen once. Sequenced: PBMCs. The receptors derive from a man between 65 and 85 years old with lung cancer.

This clone was seen only a few times. This sequence joins TRBV4-1 and TRBJ1-1; D gene ambiguous. Trimming stripped 5 bases from V and 4 bases from J, with 14 bases between. This CDR3 region has 14 residues. Per germline, CDR1 MGHRA and CDR2 YSYEKL. The DNA of the CDR3 is TGCGCCAGCAGCTATGAACTTTCGAGCACTGAAGCTTTCTTT. Translation gives CASSYELSSTEAFF.

This clone has only one observation. This chain joins TRBV29-1 and TRBJ2-4; D might be TRBD1 (6 bases). The V gene's germline CDR1 is SQVTM and CDR2 ANQGSEA. Trimming shortened V by 2 bases and J by 2 bases, and 7 bases separated the two germline ends. The CDR3 length is 13 residues. This CDR3 reads CSVETGSKNIQYF. The DNA for the CDR3 is TGCAGCGTTGAAACAGGGTCCAAAAACATTCAGTACTTC.

This rearrangement joins TRBV6-5 to TRBJ2-1, with no clear D. Germline values: CDR1 MNHEY, CDR2 SVGAGI. CDR3 length: 12 residues. Deletions cut 2 bases from V and 8 bases from J, with 7 bases between. The CDR3 DNA follows: TGTGCCAGCAGTTACCGCATGGATGAGCAGTTCTTC. Protein sequence: CASSYRMDEQFF.

The genes are TRBV7-9 and TRBJ1-3; 7 bases are shared with TRBD1. The V gene's germline CDR1 is SEHNR and CDR2 FQNEAQ (reference sequence). The V segment lost 6 bases and the J segment 3 bases; nucleotides outside the gene matches: 5. This CDR3 is built from 14 residues. The CDR3: CASRARQGGNTIYF. The CDR3 nucleotides are TGTGCCAGCAGGGCCCGACAGGGTGGAAACACCATATATTTT.

The gene calls are TRBV6-2 or TRBV6-3 and TRBJ1-5, with unresolved D. Germline CDR1 and CDR2: MNHEY and SVGEGT. V lost 6 bases and J 4 bases, leaving 10 bases between the germline ends. This CDR3 region has 13 residues. DNA of the CDR3: TGTGCCAGCAGACCTCTAGTTAATCAGCCCCAGCATTTT. Protein: CASRPLVNQPQHF.

The chain joins TRBV7-2 to TRBJ1-5; no definite D call. The CDR3 length is 15 residues. Germline assignment: CDR1 SGHTA and CDR2 FQGNSA. Trimming removed 5 bases at V and 2 bases at J, with 13 bases between. The CDR3 sequence: CASSPPQLGNQPQHF. The DNA of the CDR3 is TGTGCCAGCAGCCCGCCACAACTCGGCAATCAGCCCCAGCATTTT.

The V call is TRBV9, the J call TRBJ1-1; D perhaps matches TRBD1 (5 bases). Germline V gene sequence: CDR1 SGDLS, CDR2 YYNGEE. The V gene lost 0 bases and the J gene lost 11 bases, with 17 bases spanning the gap. This CDR3 has 14 amino acids. The CDR3, as DNA: TGTGCCAGCAGCGTAGCTGCCCAGGGTCAAAATGCTTTCTTT. It yields the protein CASSVAAQGQNAFF.

The chain uses TRBV1 and TRBJ2-1; the table calls TRBD2, which could not be checked here. TRBV1 counts as a pseudogene. The CDR3 is 20 residues long. This CDR3 is CTSSPLPGTSGRESYNEQFF. CDR3 DNA: TGCACCAGCAGCCCCCTCCCGGGGACTAGCGGGAGGGAGTCCTACAATGAGCAGTTCTTC.

The V call is TRBV6-5, the J call TRBJ1-4; a possible D gene is TRBD1 (5 bases). The V gene's germline CDR1 is MNHEY and CDR2 SVGAGI. Trimming took off 4 bases at V and 7 bases at J, with 10 bases between the two ends. The CDR3 extends over 13 amino acids. This CDR3 is CASSSRTSEKLFF. CDR3 coding DNA: TGTGCCAGCAGTTCGCGGACAAGTGAAAAACTGTTTTTT.

V and J are TRBV20-1 and TRBJ1-4; no clear D. The V end was cut by 1 base, the J end by 6 bases, with 3 bases between. This CDR3 is built from 11 residues. CDR1 DFQATT and CDR2 SNEGSKA come from the germline V gene (reference sequence). The CDR3 spells CSARAHEKLFF. In nucleotides, the CDR3 is TGCAGTGCTAGAGCCCATGAAAAACTGTTTTTT.

The chain carries TRBV29-1 and TRBJ2-3, with TRBD1 matching over 8 bases. Germline V lookup: CDR1 SQVTM, CDR2 ANQGSEA. The CDR3 sequence is 17 residues long. V lost 1 base and J lost 2; bases outside the gene matches: 11. The CDR3 here is CSVEGPRDRTFTDTQYF. DNA for the CDR3: TGCAGCGTTGAAGGCCCCAGGGACAGGACTTTCACAGATACGCAGTATTTT.

The rearrangement links TRBV18 to TRBJ1-1; D is unclear. V lost 3 bases, J lost 1 base, and 6 bases lay in between. CDR1 KGHSH and CDR2 LQKENI come from the germline V gene. The CDR3 loop spans 13 amino acids. The CDR3 sequence is CASSPTANTEAFF. The CDR3 DNA reads as TGTGCCAGCTCACCGACGGCGAACACTGAAGCTTTCTTT.

This chain joins TRBV15 and TRBJ2-3; 8 bases align to TRBD1. CDR1 and CDR2 (germline): LNHNV, YYDKDF (reference sequence). Trimming cost V 8 bases and J 3 bases; bases outside gene matches: 13. The CDR3 is 16 amino acids. CDR3 sequence: CATRQGIGFGTDTQYF. The CDR3 nucleotides are TGTGCCACCCGACAGGGGATAGGCTTTGGGACAGATACGCAGTATTTT.

CDR3 coding DNA: TGTGCCAGCAGCCAAGATCGGGGGACTAGCGGGAAGCCCCCAGATACGCAGTATTTT. This codes for CASSQDRGTSGKPPDTQYF. The genes are TRBV3-1 (or the pseudogene TRBV3-2) and TRBJ2-3, with TRBD2 matching 13 bases. Looked up from germline, CDR1 is LGHDT and CDR2 is YNNKEL (reference sequence). The junction had 10 bases not matched to a gene; V was cut back by 0 bases and J by 4 bases. The CDR3 extends over 19 amino acids.

The sample holds one count of this clone. V gene TRBV10-2 combines with J gene TRBJ2-7; D perhaps matches TRBD2 (5 bases). V was cut by 7 bases and J by 3 bases, with 13 bases left in between. CDR1 is WSHSY, CDR2 SAAADI, per germline. CDR3 length equals 13 residues. The CDR3 is CASNDYPIYEQYF. The CDR3 DNA reads as TGCGCCAGCAACGACTACCCAATCTACGAGCAGTACTTC.

This clone has just one count. The chain uses TRBV5-1 and TRBJ2-7; possibly TRBD1 for D (5 bases). The germline gives CDR1 SGHRS, CDR2 YFSETQ. Trimming stripped 0 bases from V and 6 bases from J, with 16 bases between. The CDR3 loop spans 15 amino acids. As DNA, the CDR3 is TGCGCCAGCAGCTTGGGGTTCAGGGATGCCTCCGAGCAGTACTTC. Amino acids: CASSLGFRDASEQYF.

The V gene is TRBV10-2, the J gene TRBJ1-2, with 8 bases fitting TRBD1. V lost 5 bases, J lost 2 bases, and 7 bases stayed unmatched. The CDR3 runs 15 residues. Germline CDR1 reads WSHSY; CDR2 reads SAAADI. Here the CDR3 reads CASSPFQGANYGYTF. Here the CDR3 DNA reads TGCGCCAGCAGTCCTTTCCAGGGGGCCAACTATGGCTACACCTTC.